This TCR beta chain was recorded in a study of blood T cell repertoires in COVID-19. Looked up from germline, CDR1 is SGHDN and CDR2 is FVKESK. This CDR3 is built from 16 residues. V lost 1 base and J 3 bases, leaving 15 bases between the germline ends. Original handling: By means of reference gene primer amplification, nucleated cell counts were estimated. TCRdb's table, derived via immunoSEQ multiplex PCR, lists solely in-frame clones and lacks some. That table furnishes V, J and clone size, whereas the DNA furnished D and trimming. The sample contains over 300,000 clones, around 91% of which appear only once.

The chain employs TRBV14 and TRBJ1-2, with D tentatively TRBD1 (6 bases). Sequences were obtained from peripheral blood. The sequence was collected from a man in his late teens or twenties with active or convalescent COVID-19. The CDR3 region has the DNA TGTGCCAGCAGCCAAGTCATGTTGGGGGCAGACTATGGCTACACCTTC. Its protein is CASSQVMLGADYGYTF.